These T cell receptor beta chains were read from a single sample in a study of blood T cell repertoires in COVID-19. TCRdb's copy holds only in-frame clones and misses some; the assay was immunoSEQ multiplex PCR. This sample yields fewer than 35,000 clones, of which 88% are seen a single time; around 6.5% belongs to the top ten. Sequencing used peripheral blood. These receptor sequences come from a human donor in a cohort sampled during active COVID-19. Each CDR3 is given with its conserved first and last residue. A D gene is named only where the DNA matches it firmly. Size tells how often a clone was seen (once, few, many) or the class of an expanded clone, and some rows leave it out.

TRBV10-3	TRBJ2-7	NA	15	NA	TGTGCCATCAGTGATCCAGGACAGCGAACCTACGAGCAGTACTTC	CAISDPGQRTYEQYF
TRBV5-1	TRBJ2-5	NA	14	NA	TGCGCCAGCAGCATAGGGTCCAGGGAAGAGACCCAGTACTTC	CASSIGSREETQYF
TRBV25-1	TRBJ2-1	TRBD1	15	NA	TGTGCCAGCAGTCAACAGGGGATGGGTTTCAATGAGCAGTTCTTC	CASSQQGMGFNEQFF
TRBV19	TRBJ1-1	NA	14	NA	TGTGCCAGTAGTAGTCAGGGTGTGGGCACTGAAGCTTTCTTT	CASSSQGVGTEAFF
TRBV27	TRBJ1-5	NA	14	NA	TGTGCCAGCAGTTTACTTGGCTTAAATCAGCCCCAGCATTTT	CASSLLGLNQPQHF
TRBV2	TRBJ2-3	TRBD2	21	NA	TGTGCCAGCAGTGTACCCTCCCCCGTAGCGGGGGGGCCTTCTAGCACAGATACGCAGTATTTT	CASSVPSPVAGGPSSTDTQYF
TRBV27	TRBJ2-3	TRBD2	17	NA	TGTGCCAGCAGTTGGACTAGCGGGGGTTTCGACACAGATACGCAGTATTTT	CASSWTSGGFDTDTQYF
TRBV7-2	TRBJ1-2	NA	15	NA	TGTGCCAGCAGCCTAGACAGCCAGGCTAACTATGGCTACACCTTC	CASSLDSQANYGYTF
TRBV28	TRBJ2-7	TRBD2	15	NA	TGTGCCAGCAGTACCCTAGCGGGAGCGAGGAACGAGCAGTACTTC	CASSTLAGARNEQYF
TRBV19	TRBJ1-5	NA	15	NA	TGTGCCAGTAGTATGGCGGGGTATAGCAATCAGCCCCAGCATTTT	CASSMAGYSNQPQHF
TRBV19	TRBJ2-5	TRBD2	14	few	TGTGCCAGTAGTATTTCGGGGGGACAAGAGACCCAGTACTTC	CASSISGGQETQYF
TRBV4-2	TRBJ2-1	TRBD1	19	NA	TGTGCCAGCAGCTCCTACGGGACAGGGGGTCGCGGGGGGCCGGGTGAGCAGTTCTTC	CASSSYGTGGRGGPGEQFF
TRBV28	TRBJ1-4	TRBD1	13	NA	TGTGCCAGCAGCGGGGGACAGTACGAAAAACTGTTTTTT	CASSGGQYEKLFF
TRBV7-6	TRBJ2-7	NA	13	NA	TGTGCCAGCAGCTTCGGGTGGTCCTACGAGCAGTACTTC	CASSFGWSYEQYF
TRBV4-1	TRBJ1-5	NA	16	NA	TGCGCCAGCAGCCAGGGGCAGGGGCGCAACAATCAGCCCCAGCATTTT	CASSQGQGRNNQPQHF
TRBV19	TRBJ2-2	TRBD2	17	NA	TGTGCCAGTAGTATAGAGATAGCGGGGGGGCCCTCCGGGGAGCTGTTTTTT	CASSIEIAGGPSGELFF
TRBV6-5	TRBJ1-4	TRBD1	14	NA	TGTGCCAGCAGGTCCGACAGGGGCGAGGAAAAACTGTTTTTT	CASRSDRGEEKLFF
TRBV10-1	TRBJ2-4	TRBD1	17	NA	TGCGCCAGCAGTGAGTCGGGACAGGACTGGGGCAAAAACATTCAGTACTTC	CASSESGQDWGKNIQYF
TRBV28	TRBJ2-5	TRBD2	14	NA	TGTGCCAGCAGTTTACAGCGGGAGGTAGAGACCCAGTACTTC	CASSLQREVETQYF
TRBV19	TRBJ2-1	TRBD2	15	NA	TGTGCCAGTAGTATACGGGCTAGCGGTTACAATGAGCAGTTCTTC	CASSIRASGYNEQFF
TRBV3-1/TRBV3-2	TRBJ2-7	NA	12	NA	TGTGCCAGCAGCCAATCATCCTACGAGCAGTACTTC	CASSQSSYEQYF
TRBV19	TRBJ2-7	NA	14	NA	TGTGCCAGTAGTCAGAGACAGGAATCCTACGAGCAGTACTTC	CASSQRQESYEQYF
TRBV28	TRBJ1-4	NA	14	NA	TGTGCCAGCAGTCCCCTAGGATTTAATGAAAAACTGTTTTTT	CASSPLGFNEKLFF
TRBV14	TRBJ2-1	NA	14	NA	TGTGCCAGCAGCCTGGACTCGTACTACAATGAGCAGTTCTTC	CASSLDSYYNEQFF
TRBV19	TRBJ1-5	NA	15	NA	TGTGCCAGTAGTATAGGAGGCGCCAGCAATCAGCCCCAGCATTTT	CASSIGGASNQPQHF
TRBV7-2	TRBJ2-2	TRBD1	15	NA	TGTGCCAGCAGCTCTACAGGGGCGGGCACCGGGGAGCTGTTTTTT	CASSSTGAGTGELFF
TRBV3-1/TRBV3-2	TRBJ2-3	TRBD2	15	NA	TGTGCCAGCAGCCAAGCCCTACTAGCGGGGGATACGCAGTATTTT	CASSQALLAGDTQYF
TRBV11-2	TRBJ2-5	TRBD2	15	NA	TGTGCCAGCAGCTCCCCGACTAGCGGGAGAGAGACCCAGTACTTC	CASSSPTSGRETQYF
TRBV7-2	TRBJ1-6	NA	13	NA	TGTGCCAGCAGTGACGGGGGGCATTCACCCCTCCACTTT	CASSDGGHSPLHF
TRBV7-9	TRBJ1-4	TRBD1	14	NA	TGTGCCAGCAGCATGGACAGGGTTGGTGAAAAACTGTTTTTT	CASSMDRVGEKLFF
TRBV12-3/TRBV12-4	TRBJ1-2	NA	13	NA	TGTGCCAGCAGCCCCCGGAGTGGCTATGGCTACACCTTC	CASSPRSGYGYTF
TRBV6-2/TRBV6-3	TRBJ2-1	TRBD2	15	NA	TGTGCCAGCAGTTACACTAGCGGGAGATACAATGAGCAGTTCTTC	CASSYTSGRYNEQFF
TRBV5-1	TRBJ2-7	TRBD1	14	NA	TGCGCCAGCAGCCCGGGGACAGGGAACTACGAGCAGTACTTC	CASSPGTGNYEQYF
TRBV6-5	TRBJ1-6	TRBD1	14	NA	TGTGCCAGCAGTTCGGGGACAGGGGAGTCACCCCTCCACTTT	CASSSGTGESPLHF
TRBV7-2	TRBJ2-5	TRBD2	16	NA	TGTGCCAGCAGCGGCGGAGCGGGAGGGGGGCAAGAGACCCAGTACTTC	CASSGGAGGGQETQYF
TRBV6-5	TRBJ1-2	TRBD1	13	NA	TGTGCCAGCAGTTTCCCGACAGGGCATGGCTACACCTTC	CASSFPTGHGYTF
TRBV12-3/TRBV12-4	TRBJ2-3	NA	13	NA	TGTGCCAGCAGTTTCCAGGTAACAGATACGCAGTATTTT	CASSFQVTDTQYF
TRBV15	TRBJ2-2	NA	15	once	TGTGCCACCAGCAGAGCCCCATCAGGGGCCGGGGAGCTGTTTTTT	CATSRAPSGAGELFF
TRBV7-9	TRBJ2-7	NA	11	NA	TGTGCCAGCAGCCTTAGCAACGAGCAGTACTTC	CASSLSNEQYF
TRBV27	TRBJ2-5	NA	14	NA	TGTGCCAGCAACGGGGGGCCTGGGAGGCAGACCCAGTACTTC	CASNGGPGRQTQYF
TRBV11-2	TRBJ2-5	NA	17	NA	TGTGCCAGCAGCTTCTCTCTTGGGGGGGGGCCACAAGAGACCCAGTACTTC	CASSFSLGGGPQETQYF